The clone carrying this T cell receptor (beta chain) was detected only a few times. No antigen is known for it. The data were taken from a study of graft-versus-host responses after intestinal transplantation. Overall study: Recipients underwent multivisceral, liver-intestinal, or isolated intestinal transplants. Every recipient underwent anti-thymocyte globulin induction, then tacrolimus and steroids for roughly 3 years. Study observations and caveats: Peak circulating GvH clone levels tracked with early post-transplant HvG declines. GvH clones occurred in recipient marrow; some first appeared in ileum or blood.

Sequencing used immunoSEQ multiplex PCR; TCRdb keeps in-frame clones, though not all of them. The sample carries about 120,000 clones, 90% recorded once. There are 13 residues in the CDR3. Trimming at V came to 3 bases and at J to 10 bases, leaving 9 bases not matched to a gene. In germline, CDR1 is SGHDT, CDR2 YYEEEE. This chain joins TRBV5-6 and TRBJ2-7, with 8 bases lining up with TRBD1. This material consisted of unstimulated CD4+ T cells sorted from spleen or lymph node cells, taken before intestinal transplant. This clonotype originated in a human donor who received an intestinal transplant. CDR3 sequence: CASSWDRTTKQYF. The CDR3 bases are TGTGCCAGCAGCTGGGACAGGACGACTAAACAGTACTTC.